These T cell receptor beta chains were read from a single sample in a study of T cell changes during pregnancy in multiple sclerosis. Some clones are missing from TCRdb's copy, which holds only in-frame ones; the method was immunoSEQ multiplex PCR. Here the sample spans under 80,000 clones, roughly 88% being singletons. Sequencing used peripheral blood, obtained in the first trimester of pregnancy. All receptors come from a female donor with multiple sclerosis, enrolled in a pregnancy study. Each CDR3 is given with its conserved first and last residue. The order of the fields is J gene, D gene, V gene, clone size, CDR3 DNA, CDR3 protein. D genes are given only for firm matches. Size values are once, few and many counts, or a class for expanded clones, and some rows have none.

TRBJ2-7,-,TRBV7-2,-,TGTGCCAGCAGCGGCCAGACAGTGGTGCAGTACTTC,CASSGQTVVQYF
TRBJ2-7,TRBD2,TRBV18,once,TGTGCCAGCTCACCCCTTGAGACTAGCGGGAGGGCCGGGCAGTACTTC,CASSPLETSGRAGQYF
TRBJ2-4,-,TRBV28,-,TGTGCCAGCACTCGCTCATGGGAGCAAAACATTCAGTACTTC,CASTRSWEQNIQYF
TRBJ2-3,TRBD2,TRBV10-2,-,TGCGCCAGCAGTGGGACTAGCGGGAGCGCAGATACGCAGTATTTT,CASSGTSGSADTQYF
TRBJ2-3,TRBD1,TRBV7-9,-,TGTGCCAGCAGCTACCACCGAAGGACAGGAAGCCCAGATACGCAGTATTTT,CASSYHRRTGSPDTQYF
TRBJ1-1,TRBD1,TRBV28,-,TGTGCCAGCAGTTCCCCAGGGGGTTGGGCGACTGAAGCTTTCTTT,CASSSPGGWATEAFF
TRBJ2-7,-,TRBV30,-,TGTGCCTGGAGTGTACAGCCTTCGACCTCCTTCGAGCAGTACTTC,CAWSVQPSTSFEQYF
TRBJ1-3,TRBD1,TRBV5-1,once,TGCGCCAGCAGCTTGGGACAGGGGGATTCAGGTGGAAACACCATATATTTT,CASSLGQGDSGGNTIYF
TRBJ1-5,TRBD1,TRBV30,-,TGTGCCTGGAGTACGGACAGGGGCAGCAATCAGCCCCAGCATTTT,CAWSTDRGSNQPQHF
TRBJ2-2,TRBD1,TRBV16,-,TGTGCCAGCAGCTTGGGACAGGCCACCGGGGAGCTGTTTTTT,CASSLGQATGELFF
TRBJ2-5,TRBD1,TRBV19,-,TGTGCCAGTACCCAGACAGGGGGGGGAGAGACCCAGTACTTC,CASTQTGGGETQYF
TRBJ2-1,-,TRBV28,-,TGTGCCAGCAGTTTCCGCGACTTGGACAATGAGCAGTTCTTC,CASSFRDLDNEQFF
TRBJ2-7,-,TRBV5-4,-,TGTGCCAGCAGCTTGGGGGCGGGCGCTGTCTACGAGCAGTACTTC,CASSLGAGAVYEQYF
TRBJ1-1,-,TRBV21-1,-,TGTGCCAGCAGCAATGTGGACATCCCCCTTAACACTGAAGCTTTCTTT,CASSNVDIPLNTEAFF
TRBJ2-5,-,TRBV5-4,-,TGTGCCAGCAGTTCCCTCCGTAGCATTCAAGAGACCCAGTACTTC,CASSSLRSIQETQYF
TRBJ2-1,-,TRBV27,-,TGTGCCAGCAGTTTATATTACTACTCCTACAATGAGCAGTTCTTC,CASSLYYYSYNEQFF
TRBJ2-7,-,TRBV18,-,TGTGCCAGCTCACCCCCTGCTTTTAGGGGCGAGCAGTACTTC,CASSPPAFRGEQYF
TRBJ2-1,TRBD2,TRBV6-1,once,TGTGCCAGCAGTGAAGTATTCGGCGCAGCGGGAGTTCCATACAATGAGCAGTTCTTC,CASSEVFGAAGVPYNEQFF
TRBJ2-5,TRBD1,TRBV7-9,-,TGTGCCAGCAGCTTAGGAGACAGGGGTACAGAGACCCAGTACTTC,CASSLGDRGTETQYF
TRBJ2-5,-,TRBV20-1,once,TGCAGTGCTAGGTTACAAGAGACCCAGTACTTC,CSARLQETQYF
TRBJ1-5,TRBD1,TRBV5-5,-,TGTGCCAGCAGCCCGACCGGGACAGGGGGCGAAAAGGGTGCTCAGCCCCAGCATTTT,CASSPTGTGGEKGAQPQHF
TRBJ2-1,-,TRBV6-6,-,TGTGCCAGCAGTTACGGAACCGACAGCCATGAGCAGTTCTTC,CASSYGTDSHEQFF
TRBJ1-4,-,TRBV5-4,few,TGTGCCAGCAGCAACCCACAATCCAATGAAAAACTGTTTTTT,CASSNPQSNEKLFF
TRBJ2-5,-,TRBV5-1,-,TGCGCCAGCAGCTTGCCTAGCTTACGGGAGACCCAGTACTTC,CASSLPSLRETQYF
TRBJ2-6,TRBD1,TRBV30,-,TGTGCCTGGACGGGACAGGGGGTTCCCGGGGCCAACGTCCTGACTTTC,CAWTGQGVPGANVLTF
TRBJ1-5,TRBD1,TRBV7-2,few,TGTGCCAGCAGCCGACAGGGAGGCAATCAGCCCCAGCATTTT,CASSRQGGNQPQHF
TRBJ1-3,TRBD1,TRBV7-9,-,TGTGCCAGCAGCCACGCAGGGGGCCGAAACACCATATATTTT,CASSHAGGRNTIYF
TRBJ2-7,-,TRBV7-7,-,TGTGCTAGCAGCTTATATTACGGAGCCTACGAGCAGTACTTC,CASSLYYGAYEQYF
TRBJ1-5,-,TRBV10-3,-,TGTGCCATCAGTGACTCTGGAGGGGCAGGGCAGCCCCAGCATTTT,CAISDSGGAGQPQHF
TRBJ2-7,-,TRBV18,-,TGTGCCAGCCGTAAACAGGGAAACTCCTACGAGCAGTACTTC,CASRKQGNSYEQYF
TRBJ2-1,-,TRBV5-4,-,TGTGCCAGCAGCTTGGATGGGACTGGATACAATGAGCAGTTCTTC,CASSLDGTGYNEQFF
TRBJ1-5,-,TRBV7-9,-,TGTGCCAGCAGCCACTACTTTAATCAGCCCCAGCATTTT,CASSHYFNQPQHF
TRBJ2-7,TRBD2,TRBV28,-,TGTGCCAGCAGTAGGCGGGAGCCCTACGAGCAGTACTTC,CASSRREPYEQYF
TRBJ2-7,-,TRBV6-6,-,TGTGCCAGCACCCTAGCCCGCCCGTCCTACGAGCAGTACTTC,CASTLARPSYEQYF
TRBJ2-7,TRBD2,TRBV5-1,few,TGCGCCAGCAGCTCCCTGGGTAGCGGGGGGTACGAGCAGTACTTC,CASSSLGSGGYEQYF
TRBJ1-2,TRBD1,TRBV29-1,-,TGCAGCGTTGTCCGACAGGGGGAAGGCTACACCTTC,CSVVRQGEGYTF
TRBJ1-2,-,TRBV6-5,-,TGTGCCAGCAGCCCTGACAGCTTGTATGGCTACACCTTC,CASSPDSLYGYTF
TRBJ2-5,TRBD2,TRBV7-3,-,TGTGCCAGCAGCCCTGGACTAGCGGGAGTGGGAGAGACCCAGTACTTC,CASSPGLAGVGETQYF
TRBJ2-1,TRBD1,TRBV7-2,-,TGTGCCAGCAGCTTAGGGACAGGGGTTTTTGAGCAGTTCTTC,CASSLGTGVFEQFF
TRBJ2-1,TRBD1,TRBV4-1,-,TGCGCCAGCAGCCAACCCGGGACAGGGGCCAACAATGAGCAGTTCTTC,CASSQPGTGANNEQFF
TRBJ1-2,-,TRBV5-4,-,TGTGCCAGCAGCTTGGCCGGAGGACAGAACTATGGCTACACCTTC,CASSLAGGQNYGYTF
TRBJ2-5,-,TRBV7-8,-,TGTGCCAGCAGCTTAGCATTAGCGAGGCAAGAGACCCAGTACTTC,CASSLALARQETQYF
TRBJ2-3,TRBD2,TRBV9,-,TGTGCCAGCAGCCCGCAGACTAGCGGGAGGACAGATACGCAGTATTTT,CASSPQTSGRTDTQYF
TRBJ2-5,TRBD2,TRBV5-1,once,TGCGCCAGCAGCCAAAACCCGGGACTAGGAGACACCCAGTACTTC,CASSQNPGLGDTQYF
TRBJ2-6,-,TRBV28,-,TGTGCCAGCAGTTTAGTCCTTCTTGACACCACCTCTGGGGCCAACGTCCTGACTTTC,CASSLVLLDTTSGANVLTF
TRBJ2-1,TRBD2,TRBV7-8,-,TGTGCCAGCAGCTTTAGCGGGAGAGGCGATGAGCAGTTCTTC,CASSFSGRGDEQFF
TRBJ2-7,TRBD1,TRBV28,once,TGTGCCAGCAGTTTCAGGGCGGGACAGGGCTCCTACGAGCAGTACTTC,CASSFRAGQGSYEQYF
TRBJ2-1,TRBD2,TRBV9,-,TGTGCCAGCAGCGTAGAAAGCGGGAGGGCTTACAATGAGCAGTTCTTC,CASSVESGRAYNEQFF